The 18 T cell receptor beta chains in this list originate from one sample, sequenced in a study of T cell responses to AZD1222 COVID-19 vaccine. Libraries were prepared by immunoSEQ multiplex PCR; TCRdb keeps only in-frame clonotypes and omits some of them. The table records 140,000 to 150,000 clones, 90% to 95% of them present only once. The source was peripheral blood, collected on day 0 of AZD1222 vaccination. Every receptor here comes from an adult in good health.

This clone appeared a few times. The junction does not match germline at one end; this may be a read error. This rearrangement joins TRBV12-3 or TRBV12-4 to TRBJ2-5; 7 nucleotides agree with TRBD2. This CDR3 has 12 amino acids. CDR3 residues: CASSLAEETQYF. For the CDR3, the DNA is TGTGCCAGCAGTCTAGCGGAAGAGACCCAGTACTTC.

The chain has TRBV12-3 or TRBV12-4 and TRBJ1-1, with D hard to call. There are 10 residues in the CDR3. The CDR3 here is CATMNTEAFF. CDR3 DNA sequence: TGTGCAACCATGAACACTGAAGCTTTCTTT.

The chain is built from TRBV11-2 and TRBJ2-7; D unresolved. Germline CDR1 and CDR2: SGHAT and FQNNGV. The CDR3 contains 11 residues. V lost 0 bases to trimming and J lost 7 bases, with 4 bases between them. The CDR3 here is CASSLDLEQYF. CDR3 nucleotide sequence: TGTGCCAGCAGCTTAGATTTAGAGCAGTACTTC.

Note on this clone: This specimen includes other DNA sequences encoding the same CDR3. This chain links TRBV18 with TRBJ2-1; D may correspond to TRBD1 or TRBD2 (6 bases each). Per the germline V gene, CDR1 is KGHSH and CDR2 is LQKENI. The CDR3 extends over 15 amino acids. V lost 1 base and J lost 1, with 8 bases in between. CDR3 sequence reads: CASSPQGGSYNEQFF. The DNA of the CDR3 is TGTGCCAGCTCACCACAAGGGGGGTCCTACAATGAGCAGTTCTTC.

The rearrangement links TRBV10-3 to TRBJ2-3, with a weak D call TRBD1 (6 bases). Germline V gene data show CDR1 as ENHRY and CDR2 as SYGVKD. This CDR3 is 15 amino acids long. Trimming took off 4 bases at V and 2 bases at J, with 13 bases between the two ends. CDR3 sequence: CAISGPDSYTDTQYF. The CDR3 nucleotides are TGTGCCATCAGTGGGCCGGACAGCTACACAGATACGCAGTATTTT.

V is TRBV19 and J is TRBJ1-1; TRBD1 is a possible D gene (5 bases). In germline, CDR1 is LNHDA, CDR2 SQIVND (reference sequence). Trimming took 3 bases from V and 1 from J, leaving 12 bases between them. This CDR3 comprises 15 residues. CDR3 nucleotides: TGTGCCAGTAGTATCTCGTTCGGGGGGAACACTGAAGCTTTCTTT. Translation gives CASSISFGGNTEAFF.

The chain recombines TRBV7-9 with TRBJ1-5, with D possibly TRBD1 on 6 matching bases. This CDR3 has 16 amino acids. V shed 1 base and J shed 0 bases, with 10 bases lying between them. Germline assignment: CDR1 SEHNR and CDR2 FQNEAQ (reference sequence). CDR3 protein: CASSLGTDYSNQPQHF. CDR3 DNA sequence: TGTGCCAGCAGCTTAGGGACAGATTATAGCAATCAGCCCCAGCATTTT.

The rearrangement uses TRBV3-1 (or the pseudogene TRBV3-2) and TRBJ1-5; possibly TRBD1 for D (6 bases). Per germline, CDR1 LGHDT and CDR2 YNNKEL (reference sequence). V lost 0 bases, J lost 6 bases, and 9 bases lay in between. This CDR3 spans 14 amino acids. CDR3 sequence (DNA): TGTGCCAGCAGCCAAGAGGGACATGCTCAGCCCCAGCATTTT. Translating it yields CASSQEGHAQPQHF.

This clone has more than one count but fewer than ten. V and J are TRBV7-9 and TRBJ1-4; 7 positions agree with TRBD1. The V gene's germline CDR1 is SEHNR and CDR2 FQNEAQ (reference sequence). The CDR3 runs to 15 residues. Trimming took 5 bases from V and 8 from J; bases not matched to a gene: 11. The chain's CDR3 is CASSENRGQSEKLFF. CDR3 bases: TGTGCCAGCAGCGAAAACAGGGGCCAGTCCGAAAAACTGTTTTTT. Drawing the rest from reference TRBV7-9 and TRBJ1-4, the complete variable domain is DTGVSQNPRHKITKRGQNVTFRCDPISEHNRLYWYRQTLGQGPEFLTYFQNEAQLEKSRLLSDRFSAERPKGSFSTLEIQRTEQGDSAMYLCASSENRGQSEKLFFGSGTQLSVL.

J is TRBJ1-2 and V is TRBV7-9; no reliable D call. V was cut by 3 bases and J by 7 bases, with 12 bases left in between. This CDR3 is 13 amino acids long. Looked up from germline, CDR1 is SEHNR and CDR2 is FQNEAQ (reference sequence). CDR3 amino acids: CASSLEVRGGYTF. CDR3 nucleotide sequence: TGTGCCAGCAGCTTGGAGGTGCGGGGTGGCTACACCTTC.

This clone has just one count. CDR3 DNA: TGTGCCATCAACGAGGGACAGTTATATAATTCACCCCTCCACTTT. As protein: CAINEGQLYNSPLHF. The rearrangement uses TRBV10-3 and TRBJ1-6; 7 bases are shared with TRBD1. V was clipped by 7 bases and J by 4 bases; unmatched bases: 7. Germline V gene data show CDR1 as ENHRY and CDR2 as SYGVKD. The CDR3 extends over 15 amino acids.

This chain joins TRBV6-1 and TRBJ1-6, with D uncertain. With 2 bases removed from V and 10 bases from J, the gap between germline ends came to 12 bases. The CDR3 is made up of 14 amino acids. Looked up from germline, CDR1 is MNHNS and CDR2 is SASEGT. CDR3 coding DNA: TGTGCCAGCAGTGAAAGTAGAGGCCGATCACCCCTCCACTTT. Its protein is CASSESRGRSPLHF.

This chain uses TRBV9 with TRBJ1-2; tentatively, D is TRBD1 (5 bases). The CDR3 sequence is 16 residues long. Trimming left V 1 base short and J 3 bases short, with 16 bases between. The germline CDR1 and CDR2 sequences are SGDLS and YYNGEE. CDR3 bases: TGTGCCAGCAGCGTAACGACCCCCGGGGGTGACTATGGCTACACCTTC. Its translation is CASSVTTPGGDYGYTF.

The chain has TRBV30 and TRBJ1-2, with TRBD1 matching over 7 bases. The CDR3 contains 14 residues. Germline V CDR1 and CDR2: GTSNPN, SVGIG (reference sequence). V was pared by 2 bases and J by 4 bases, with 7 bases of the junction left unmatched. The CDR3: CAWSPGQAFYGYTF. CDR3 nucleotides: TGTGCCTGGAGTCCCGGACAGGCTTTCTATGGCTACACCTTC.

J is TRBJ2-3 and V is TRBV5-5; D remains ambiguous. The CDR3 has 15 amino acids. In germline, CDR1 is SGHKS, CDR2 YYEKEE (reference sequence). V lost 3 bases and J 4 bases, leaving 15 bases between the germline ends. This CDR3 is CASSSSPWTADTQYF. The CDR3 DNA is TGTGCCAGCAGCTCTTCCCCATGGACGGCAGATACGCAGTATTTT.

CDR3 DNA sequence: TGTGCCAGCAGGCTGACAGTAAAGGCTGGAAACACCATATATTTT. Encoded protein: CASRLTVKAGNTIYF. The rearrangement uses TRBV6-5 and TRBJ1-3, with a possible D match to TRBD1 (5 bases). V gave up 6 bases and J gave up 2 bases, with 14 bases separating them. This CDR3 is built from 15 residues. Per germline, CDR1 MNHEY and CDR2 SVGAGI.

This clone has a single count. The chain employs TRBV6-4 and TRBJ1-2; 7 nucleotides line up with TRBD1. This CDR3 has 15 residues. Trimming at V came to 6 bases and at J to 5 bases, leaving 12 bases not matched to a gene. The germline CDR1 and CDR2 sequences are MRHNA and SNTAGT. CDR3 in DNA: TGTGCCAGCAGAAACCTACGGGACAGAAGTTATGGCTACACCTTC. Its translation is CASRNLRDRSYGYTF.

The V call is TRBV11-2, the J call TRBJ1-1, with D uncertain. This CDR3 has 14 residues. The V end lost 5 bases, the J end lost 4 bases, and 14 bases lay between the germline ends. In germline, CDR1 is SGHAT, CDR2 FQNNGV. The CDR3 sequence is CASSPAAVGTEAFF. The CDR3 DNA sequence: TGTGCCAGCAGCCCAGCCGCGGTCGGCACTGAAGCTTTCTTT.